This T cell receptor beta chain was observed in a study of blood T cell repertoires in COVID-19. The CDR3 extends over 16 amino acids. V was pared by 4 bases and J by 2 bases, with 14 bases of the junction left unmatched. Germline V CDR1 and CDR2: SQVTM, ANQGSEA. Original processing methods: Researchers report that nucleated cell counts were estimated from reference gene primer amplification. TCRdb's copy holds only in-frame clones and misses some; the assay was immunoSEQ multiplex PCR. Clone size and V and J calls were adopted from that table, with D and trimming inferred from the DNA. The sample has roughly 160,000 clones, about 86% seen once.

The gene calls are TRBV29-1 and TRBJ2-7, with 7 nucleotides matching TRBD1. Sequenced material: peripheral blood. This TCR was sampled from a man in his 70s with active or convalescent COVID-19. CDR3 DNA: TGCAGCGTTGTGAGTTATTCGGGACAGAGAACCTACGAGCAGTACTTC. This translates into CSVVSYSGQRTYEQYF.